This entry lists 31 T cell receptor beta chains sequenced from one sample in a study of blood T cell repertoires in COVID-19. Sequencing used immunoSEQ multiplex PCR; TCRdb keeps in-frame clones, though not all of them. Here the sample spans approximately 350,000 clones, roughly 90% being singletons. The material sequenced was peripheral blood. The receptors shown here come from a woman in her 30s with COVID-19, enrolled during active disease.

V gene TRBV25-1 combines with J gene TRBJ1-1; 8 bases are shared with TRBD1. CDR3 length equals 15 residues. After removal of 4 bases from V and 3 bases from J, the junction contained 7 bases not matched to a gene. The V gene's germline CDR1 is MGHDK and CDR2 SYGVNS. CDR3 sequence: CASSVGTGVDTEAFF. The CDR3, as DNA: TGTGCCAGCAGTGTGGGGACAGGTGTGGACACTGAAGCTTTCTTT.

The CDR3 is CASSYARTGNYGYTF. CDR3 bases: TGTGCCAGCAGTTACGCCCGGACAGGGAACTATGGCTACACCTTC. The V and J genes are TRBV6-5 and TRBJ1-2; 8 bases align to TRBD1. The J segment lost 2 bases and the V segment lost 2 bases, leaving 4 bases of the junction unmatched. CDR1 MNHEY and CDR2 SVGAGI come from the germline V gene. This CDR3 region has 15 residues.

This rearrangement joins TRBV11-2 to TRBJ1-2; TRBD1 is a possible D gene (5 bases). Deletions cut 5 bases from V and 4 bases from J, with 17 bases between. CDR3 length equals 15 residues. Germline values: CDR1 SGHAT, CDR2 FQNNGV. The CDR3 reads CASSQSLQVFYGYTF. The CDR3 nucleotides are TGTGCCAGCAGCCAATCATTACAGGTTTTCTATGGCTACACCTTC.

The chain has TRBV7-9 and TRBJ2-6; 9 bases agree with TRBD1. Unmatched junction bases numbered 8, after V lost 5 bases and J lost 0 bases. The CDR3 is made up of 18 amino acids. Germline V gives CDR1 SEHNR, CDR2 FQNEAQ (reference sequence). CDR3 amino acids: CASSKAGTGNSGANVLTF. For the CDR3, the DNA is TGTGCCAGCAGCAAAGCCGGGACAGGGAACTCTGGGGCCAACGTCCTGACTTTC.

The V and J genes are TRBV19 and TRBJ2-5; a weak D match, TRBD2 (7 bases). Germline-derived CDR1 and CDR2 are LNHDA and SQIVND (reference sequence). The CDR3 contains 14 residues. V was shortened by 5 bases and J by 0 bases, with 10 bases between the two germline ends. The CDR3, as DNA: TGTGCCAGTAGTTGGGGGGGCTACCAAGAGACCCAGTACTTC. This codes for CASSWGGYQETQYF.

The CDR3 DNA is TGCGCCAGCAGCCAAGTGCCCAGCGGACCTTACGAGCAGTACGTC. The encoded protein is CASSQVPSGPYEQYV. The V gene is TRBV4-1, the J gene TRBJ2-7; weak D call: TRBD2 (5 bases). The CDR3 is 15 residues long. CDR1 and CDR2 (germline): MGHRA, YSYEKL. Trimming took 1 base from V and 4 from J, leaving 14 bases between them.

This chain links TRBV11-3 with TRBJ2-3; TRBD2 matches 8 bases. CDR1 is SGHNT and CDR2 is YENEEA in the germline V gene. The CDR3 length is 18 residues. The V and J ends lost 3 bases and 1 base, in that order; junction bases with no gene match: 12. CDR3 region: CASSFVERESRGTDTQYF. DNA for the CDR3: TGTGCCAGCAGCTTCGTCGAGCGGGAGTCAAGGGGCACAGATACGCAGTATTTT.

The CDR3 nucleotides are TGTGCCAGTAGTATAGCCGGACAGGCGAGGAACACTGAAGCTTTCTTT. This sequence encodes CASSIAGQARNTEAFF. The chain has TRBV19 and TRBJ1-1; TRBD1 agrees at 7 bases. The trim removed 1 base at V and 1 base at J, leaving 6 bases unmatched. The CDR3 is 16 residues long. The germline gives CDR1 LNHDA, CDR2 SQIVND (reference sequence).

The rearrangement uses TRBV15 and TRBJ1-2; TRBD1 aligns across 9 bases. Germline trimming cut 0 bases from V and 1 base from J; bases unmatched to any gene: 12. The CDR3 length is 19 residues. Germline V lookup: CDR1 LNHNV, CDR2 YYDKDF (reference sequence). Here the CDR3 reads CATSRDSVLWTGDNYGYTF. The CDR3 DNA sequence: TGTGCCACCAGCAGAGATTCTGTGCTTTGGACAGGGGATAACTATGGCTACACCTTC. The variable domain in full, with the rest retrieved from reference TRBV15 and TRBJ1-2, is DAMVIQNPRYQVTQFGKPVTLSCSQTLNHNVMYWYQQKSSQAPKLLFHYYDKDFNNEADTPDNFQSRRPNTSFCFLDIRSPGLGDTAMYLCATSRDSVLWTGDNYGYTFGSGTRLTVV.

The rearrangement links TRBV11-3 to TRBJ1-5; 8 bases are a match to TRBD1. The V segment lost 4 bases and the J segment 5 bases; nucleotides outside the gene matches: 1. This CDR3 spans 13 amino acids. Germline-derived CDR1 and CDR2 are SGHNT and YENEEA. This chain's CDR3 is CASSSTGDQPQHF. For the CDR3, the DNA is TGTGCCAGCAGCTCGACAGGGGATCAGCCCCAGCATTTT.

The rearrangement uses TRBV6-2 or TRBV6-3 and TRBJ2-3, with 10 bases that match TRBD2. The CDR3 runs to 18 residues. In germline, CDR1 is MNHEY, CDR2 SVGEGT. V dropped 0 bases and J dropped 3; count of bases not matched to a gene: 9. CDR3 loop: CASSYSGNSGGRTDTQYF. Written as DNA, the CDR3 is TGTGCCAGCAGTTACTCGGGGAATAGCGGGGGGCGAACAGATACGCAGTATTTT.

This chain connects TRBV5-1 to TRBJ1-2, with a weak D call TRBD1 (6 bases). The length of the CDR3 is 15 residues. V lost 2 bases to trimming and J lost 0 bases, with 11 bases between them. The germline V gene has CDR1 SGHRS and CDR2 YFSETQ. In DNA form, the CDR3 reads TGCGCCAGCAGCTTAGCAGGGGTGTCTAACTATGGCTACACCTTC. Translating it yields CASSLAGVSNYGYTF. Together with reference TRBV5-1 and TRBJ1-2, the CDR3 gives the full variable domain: KAGVTQTPRYLIKTRGQQVTLSCSPISGHRSVSWYQQTPGQGLQFLFEYFSETQRNKGNFPGRFSGRQFSNSRSEMNVSTLELGDSALYLCASSLAGVSNYGYTFGSGTRLTVV.

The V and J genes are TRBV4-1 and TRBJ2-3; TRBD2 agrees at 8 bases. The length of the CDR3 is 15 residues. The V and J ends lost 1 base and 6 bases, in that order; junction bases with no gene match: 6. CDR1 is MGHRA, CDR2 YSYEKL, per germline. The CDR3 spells CASSQVREGLDTQYF. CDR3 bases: TGCGCCAGCAGCCAAGTCCGGGAGGGCCTGGATACGCAGTATTTT.

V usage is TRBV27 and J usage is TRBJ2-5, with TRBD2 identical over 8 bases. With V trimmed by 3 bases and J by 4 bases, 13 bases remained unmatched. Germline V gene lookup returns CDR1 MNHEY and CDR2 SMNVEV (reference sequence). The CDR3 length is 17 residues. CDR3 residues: CASSFPPTSVNRETQYF. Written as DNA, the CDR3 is TGTGCCAGCAGTTTCCCACCGACTAGCGTTAACAGAGAGACCCAGTACTTC.

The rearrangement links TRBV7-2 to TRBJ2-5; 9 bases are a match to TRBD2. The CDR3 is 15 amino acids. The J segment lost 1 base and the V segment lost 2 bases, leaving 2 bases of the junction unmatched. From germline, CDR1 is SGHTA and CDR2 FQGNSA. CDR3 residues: CASSLQRGVQETQYF. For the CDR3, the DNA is TGTGCCAGCAGCTTACAGCGGGGGGTCCAAGAGACCCAGTACTTC.

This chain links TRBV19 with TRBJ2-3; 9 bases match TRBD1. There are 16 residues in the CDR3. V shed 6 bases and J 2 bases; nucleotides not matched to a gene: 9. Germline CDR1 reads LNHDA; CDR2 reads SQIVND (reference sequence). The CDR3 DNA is TGTGCCAGTAGCCCAGAGACAGGGGGATACACAGATACGCAGTATTTT. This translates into CASSPETGGYTDTQYF.

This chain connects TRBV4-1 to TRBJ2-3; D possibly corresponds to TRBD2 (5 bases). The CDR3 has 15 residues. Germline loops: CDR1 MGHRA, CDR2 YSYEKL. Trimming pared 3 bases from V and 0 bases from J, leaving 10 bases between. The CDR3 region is CASSQSGASTDTQYF. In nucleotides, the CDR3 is TGCGCCAGCAGCCAGAGCGGAGCTAGCACAGATACGCAGTATTTT.

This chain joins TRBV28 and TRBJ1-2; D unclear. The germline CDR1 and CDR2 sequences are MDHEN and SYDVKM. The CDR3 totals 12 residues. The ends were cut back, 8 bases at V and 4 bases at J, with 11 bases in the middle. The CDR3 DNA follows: TGTGCCAGCTGGACCGCGGGCTATGGCTACACCTTC. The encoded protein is CASWTAGYGYTF.

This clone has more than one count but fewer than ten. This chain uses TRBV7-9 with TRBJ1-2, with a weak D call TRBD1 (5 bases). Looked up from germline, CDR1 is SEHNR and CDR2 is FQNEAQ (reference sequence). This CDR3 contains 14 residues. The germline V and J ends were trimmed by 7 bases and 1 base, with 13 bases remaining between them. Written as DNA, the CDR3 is TGTGCCAGCACCTTGGGGGGGGTTAACTATGGCTACACCTTC. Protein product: CASTLGGVNYGYTF.

CDR3 region: CASSSSRGRLNEQFF. The DNA for the CDR3 is TGTGCCAGCAGCTCATCGAGGGGGCGCCTAAATGAGCAGTTCTTC. V is TRBV7-9 and J is TRBJ2-1; 7 bases map to TRBD1. The CDR3 loop spans 15 amino acids. Germline V gene lookup returns CDR1 SEHNR and CDR2 FQNEAQ (reference sequence). Trimming removed 4 bases from V and 7 bases from J; junction bases left unmatched: 10.

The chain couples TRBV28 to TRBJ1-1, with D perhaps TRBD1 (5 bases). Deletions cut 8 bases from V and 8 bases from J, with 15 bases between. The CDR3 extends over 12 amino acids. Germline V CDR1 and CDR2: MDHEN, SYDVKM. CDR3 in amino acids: CASWTPGAEAFF. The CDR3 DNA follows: TGTGCCAGCTGGACACCGGGTGCGGAAGCTTTCTTT.

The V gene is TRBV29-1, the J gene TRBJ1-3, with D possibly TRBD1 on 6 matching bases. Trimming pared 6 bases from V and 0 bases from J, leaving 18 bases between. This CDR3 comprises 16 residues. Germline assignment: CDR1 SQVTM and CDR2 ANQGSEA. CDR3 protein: CSVGLGARYSGNTIYF. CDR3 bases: TGCAGCGTGGGTTTGGGGGCTCGCTACTCTGGAAACACCATATATTTT.

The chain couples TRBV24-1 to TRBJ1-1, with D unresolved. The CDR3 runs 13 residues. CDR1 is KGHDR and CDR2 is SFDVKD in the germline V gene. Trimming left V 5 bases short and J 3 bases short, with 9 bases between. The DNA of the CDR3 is TGTGCCACCAGTGCGGGGTCGGACACTGAAGCTTTCTTT. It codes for CATSAGSDTEAFF.

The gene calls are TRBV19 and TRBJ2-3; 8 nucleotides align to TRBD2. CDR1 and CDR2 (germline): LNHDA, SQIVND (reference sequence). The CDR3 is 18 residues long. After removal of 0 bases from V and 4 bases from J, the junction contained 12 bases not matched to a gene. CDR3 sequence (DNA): TGTGCCAGTAGTATAGATCGGGCTAGCGGGTGGGGCGCAGATACGCAGTATTTT. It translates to CASSIDRASGWGADTQYF. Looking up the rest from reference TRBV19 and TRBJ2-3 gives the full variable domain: DGGITQSPKYLFRKEGQNVTLSCEQNLNHDAMYWYRQDPGQGLRLIYYSQIVNDFQKGDIAEGYSVSREKKESFPLTVTSAQKNPTAFYLCASSIDRASGWGADTQYFGPGTRLTVL.

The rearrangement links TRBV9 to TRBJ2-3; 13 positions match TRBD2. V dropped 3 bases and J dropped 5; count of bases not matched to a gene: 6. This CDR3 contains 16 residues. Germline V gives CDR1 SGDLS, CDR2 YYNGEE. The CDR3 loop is CASSALAGGHQDTQYF. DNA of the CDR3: TGTGCCAGCAGCGCACTAGCGGGGGGGCATCAAGATACGCAGTATTTT.

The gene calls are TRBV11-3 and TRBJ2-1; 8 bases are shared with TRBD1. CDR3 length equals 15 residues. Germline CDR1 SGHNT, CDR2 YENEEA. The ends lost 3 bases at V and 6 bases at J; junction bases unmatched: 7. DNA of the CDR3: TGTGCCAGCAGCTTCCCAGGGGGCGCCGGCAATGAGCAGTTCTTC. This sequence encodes CASSFPGGAGNEQFF.

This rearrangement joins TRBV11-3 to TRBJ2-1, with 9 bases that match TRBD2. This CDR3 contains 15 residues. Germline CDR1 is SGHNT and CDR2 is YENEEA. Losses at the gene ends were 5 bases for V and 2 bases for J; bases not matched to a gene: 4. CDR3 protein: CASSRGRGAYNEQFF. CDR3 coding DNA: TGTGCCAGCAGCCGCGGGAGGGGGGCCTACAATGAGCAGTTCTTC.

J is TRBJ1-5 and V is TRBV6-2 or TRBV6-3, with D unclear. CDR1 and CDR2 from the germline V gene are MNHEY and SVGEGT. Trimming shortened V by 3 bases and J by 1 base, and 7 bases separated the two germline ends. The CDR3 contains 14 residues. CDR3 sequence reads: CASSYYLSNQPQHF. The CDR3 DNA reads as TGTGCCAGCAGTTATTATTTAAGCAATCAGCCCCAGCATTTT.

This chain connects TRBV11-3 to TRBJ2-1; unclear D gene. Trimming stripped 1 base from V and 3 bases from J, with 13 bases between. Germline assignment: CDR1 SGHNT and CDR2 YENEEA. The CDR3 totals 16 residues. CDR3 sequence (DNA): TGTGCCAGCAGCTTAGGGAACAGTTATATCTACAATGAGCAGTTCTTC. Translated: CASSLGNSYIYNEQFF.

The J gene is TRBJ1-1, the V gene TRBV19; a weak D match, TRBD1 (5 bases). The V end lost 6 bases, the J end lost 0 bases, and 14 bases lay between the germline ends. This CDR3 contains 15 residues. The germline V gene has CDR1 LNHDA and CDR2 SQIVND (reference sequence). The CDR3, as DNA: TGTGCCAGTAGCTCAAGGGGCAGTTTGAACACTGAAGCTTTCTTT. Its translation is CASSSRGSLNTEAFF.

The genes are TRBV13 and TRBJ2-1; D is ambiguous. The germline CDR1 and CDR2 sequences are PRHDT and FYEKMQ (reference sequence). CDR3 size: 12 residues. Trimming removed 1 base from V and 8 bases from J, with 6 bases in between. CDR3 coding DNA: TGTGCCAGCAGCTTAGCGGTCTATGAGCAGTTCTTC. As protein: CASSLAVYEQFF.